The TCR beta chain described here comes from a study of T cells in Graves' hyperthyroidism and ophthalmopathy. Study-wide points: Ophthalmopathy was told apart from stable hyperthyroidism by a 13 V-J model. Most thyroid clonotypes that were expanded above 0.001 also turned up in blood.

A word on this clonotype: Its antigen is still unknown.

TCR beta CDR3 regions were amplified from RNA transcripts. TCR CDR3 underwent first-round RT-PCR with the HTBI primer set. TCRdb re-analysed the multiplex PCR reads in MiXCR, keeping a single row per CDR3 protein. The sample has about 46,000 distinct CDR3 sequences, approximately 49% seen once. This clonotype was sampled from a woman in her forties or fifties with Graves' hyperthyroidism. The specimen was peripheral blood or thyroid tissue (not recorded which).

The CDR3, as DNA: TGTGCCAGCAGCCAAGATGGGACGGGGGAGACCCAGTACTTC. This gives the protein CASSQDGTGETQYF. The chain employs TRBV3-1 and TRBJ2-5, with D tentatively TRBD1 or TRBD2 (5 bases each). CDR1 and CDR2 from the germline V gene are LGHDT and YNNKEL (reference sequence). CDR3 length equals 14 residues. Trimming pared 0 bases from V and 5 bases from J, leaving 10 bases between.